The 26 T cell receptor beta chains below all came from one sample that was sequenced in a study of blood T cell repertoires in COVID-19. Clones were read by immunoSEQ multiplex PCR, and TCRdb kept only the in-frame ones, dropping some. This table has about 88,000 clones, about 90% appearing once. Sequenced input: peripheral blood. The receptors originated from a human donor with active COVID-19. The donor label of this sample is uncertain.

The chain has TRBV5-1 and TRBJ2-3, with D perhaps matching TRBD1 (5 bases). Trimming stripped 6 bases from V and 2 bases from J, with 10 bases between. The CDR3 totals 13 residues. CDR1 SGHRS and CDR2 YFSETQ come from the germline V gene. CDR3 coding DNA: TGCGCCAGCACCCAGGGCTACACAGATACGCAGTATTTT. This codes for CASTQGYTDTQYF.

The V and J genes are TRBV5-1 and TRBJ2-3, with 11 positions matching TRBD2. CDR3 length: 16 amino acids. V was clipped by 3 bases and J by 1 base; unmatched bases: 4. Germline-derived CDR1 and CDR2 are SGHRS and YFSETQ. DNA of the CDR3: TGCGCCAGCAGCTCCCCACTAGCGGGGGGCACAGATACGCAGTATTTT. Protein product: CASSSPLAGGTDTQYF. The whole variable domain, remainder taken from reference TRBV5-1 and TRBJ2-3, is KAGVTQTPRYLIKTRGQQVTLSCSPISGHRSVSWYQQTPGQGLQFLFEYFSETQRNKGNFPGRFSGRQFSNSRSEMNVSTLELGDSALYLCASSSPLAGGTDTQYFGPGTRLTVL.

This chain joins TRBV4-2 and TRBJ2-2; 8 bases agree with TRBD1. CDR1 and CDR2 (germline): LGHNA, YNFKEQ. After removal of 7 bases from V and 2 bases from J, the junction contained 3 bases not matched to a gene. This CDR3 contains 14 residues. CDR3: CASKDRDNTGELFF. The CDR3 DNA reads as TGTGCCAGCAAGGACAGGGATAACACCGGGGAGCTGTTTTTT.

This clone was seen more than once but under ten times. In the same sample, other DNA sequences code for this CDR3. The V call is TRBV27, the J call TRBJ2-7; 16 nucleotides line up with TRBD2. Germline CDR1 and CDR2: MNHEY and SMNVEV (reference sequence). CDR3 length equals 15 residues. The V segment lost 2 bases and the J segment 5 bases; nucleotides outside the gene matches: 0. CDR3 loop: CASSLGTSGGDEQYF. In nucleotides, the CDR3 is TGTGCCAGCAGTTTAGGGACTAGCGGGGGGGACGAGCAGTACTTC.

The V call is TRBV4-2, the J call TRBJ2-1; a weak D match, TRBD2 (5 bases). Germline CDR1 reads LGHNA; CDR2 reads YNFKEQ. Trimming cost V 1 base and J 9 bases, with 13 bases left between them. This CDR3 region has 14 residues. In nucleotides, the CDR3 is TGTGCCAGCAGCCAAGCTTCGGGGTCCGCTGAGCAGTTCTTC. Amino acid sequence: CASSQASGSAEQFF.

The chain has TRBV24-1 and TRBJ1-1; TRBD1 aligns across 7 bases. The CDR3 extends over 14 amino acids. After removal of 7 bases from V and 3 bases from J, the junction contained 7 bases not matched to a gene. CDR1 is KGHDR and CDR2 is SFDVKD in the germline V gene. The CDR3 region is CATRVQGKDTEAFF. CDR3 nucleotide sequence: TGTGCCACCAGAGTACAGGGGAAGGACACTGAAGCTTTCTTT.

The J gene is TRBJ2-1, the V gene TRBV14, with 12 bases matching TRBD2. Germline V CDR1 and CDR2: SGHDN, FVKESK. The J segment lost 8 bases and the V segment lost 0 bases, leaving 5 bases of the junction unmatched. This CDR3 comprises 16 residues. For the CDR3, the DNA is TGTGCCAGCAGCCAAGATCCGGCTAGCGGGGGGGATGAGCAGTTCTTC. This gives the protein CASSQDPASGGDEQFF.

The rearrangement links TRBV5-1 to TRBJ2-5, with D possibly TRBD1 on 6 matching bases. V was cut by 4 bases and J by 5 bases, with 18 bases left in between. CDR3 size: 15 residues. Germline V lookup: CDR1 SGHRS, CDR2 YFSETQ. The CDR3 is CASSPGQGLKETQYF. In DNA, the CDR3 is TGCGCCAGCAGCCCGGGCCAGGGGTTGAAGGAGACCCAGTACTTC.

This clone was detected a few times. This sequence joins TRBV6-5 and TRBJ2-1; D remains ambiguous. Between the trimmed V and J ends, which lost 6 bases and 6 bases, there was a span of 15 bases. There are 14 residues in the CDR3. Germline CDR1 is MNHEY and CDR2 is SVGAGI. The DNA of the CDR3 is TGTGCCAGCAGCGTCCTGAGATCGGGCAATGAGCAGTTCTTC. It encodes CASSVLRSGNEQFF.

This chain links TRBV9 with TRBJ1-1, with D uncertain. The CDR3 has 15 residues. Germline assignment: CDR1 SGDLS and CDR2 YYNGEE. V was pared by 3 bases and J by 1 base, with 13 bases between. CDR3 in amino acids: CASSAARGWNTEAFF. The CDR3 nucleotides read TGTGCCAGCAGCGCCGCCCGAGGTTGGAACACTGAAGCTTTCTTT.

Here the CDR3 reads CASSLERGQETQYF. The CDR3, as DNA: TGTGCCAGCAGCTTAGAGCGGGGCCAAGAGACCCAGTACTTC. The chain couples TRBV7-8 to TRBJ2-5, with 7 bases identical to TRBD2. Trimming at V came to 1 base and at J to 1 base, leaving 0 bases not matched to a gene. The CDR3 is 14 amino acids. Germline V gene data show CDR1 as SGHVS and CDR2 as FQNEAQ.

This clone was observed a single time. The V call is TRBV5-5, the J call TRBJ2-7, with 12 bases aligning to TRBD2. After removal of 6 bases from V and 3 bases from J, the junction contained 4 bases not matched to a gene. In germline, CDR1 is SGHKS, CDR2 YYEKEE (reference sequence). CDR3 length: 14 residues. CDR3 sequence reads: CASTGLAGNYEQYF. CDR3 coding DNA: TGTGCCAGCACCGGACTAGCGGGGAACTACGAGCAGTACTTC.

This clone has only one observation. CDR3: CASSVSPGDTGELFF. The CDR3 region has the DNA TGTGCCAGCAGCGTAAGTCCGGGAGACACCGGGGAGCTGTTTTTT. The chain combines TRBV9 with TRBJ2-2, with D tentatively TRBD2 (6 bases). Germline assignment: CDR1 SGDLS and CDR2 YYNGEE. Trimming left V 1 base short and J 3 bases short, with 10 bases between. The CDR3 sequence is 15 residues long.

The CDR3 DNA follows: TGTGCCAGCAGCCCCGAACGGGGATCTTACAATGAGCAGTTCTTC. Protein: CASSPERGSYNEQFF. The chain combines TRBV7-6 with TRBJ2-1; D might be TRBD2 (5 bases). Trimming left V 5 bases short and J 4 bases short, with 15 bases between. The germline V gene has CDR1 SGHVS and CDR2 FNYEAQ. The CDR3 sequence is 15 residues long.

This clone was recorded a few times. The chain couples TRBV4-3 to TRBJ2-2, with D possibly TRBD1 on 6 matching bases. Germline V gene lookup returns CDR1 LGHNA and CDR2 YSLEER. This CDR3 has 17 amino acids. Trimming cost V 0 bases and J 5 bases, with 16 bases left between them. For the CDR3, the DNA is TGCGCCAGCAGCCAAGATCCGAGGCAGGGGTATACCGGGGAGCTGTTTTTT. It yields the protein CASSQDPRQGYTGELFF.

The chain combines TRBV12-5 with TRBJ1-1; no reliable D call. Trimming took 7 bases from V and 4 from J, leaving 19 bases between them. Germline V gene sequence: CDR1 LGHNT, CDR2 FRNRAP. The CDR3 sequence is 15 residues long. As DNA, the CDR3 is TGTGCTAGTGCCCCTCGGGTGGAGGTGATCACTGAAGCTTTCTTT. This encodes CASAPRVEVITEAFF.

The V gene is TRBV5-4, the J gene TRBJ2-1; tentative D call: TRBD2 (6 bases). Between the trimmed V and J ends, which lost 0 bases and 0 bases, there was a span of 10 bases. Per the germline V gene, CDR1 is SGHNT and CDR2 is YYREEE (reference sequence). The CDR3 covers 16 residues. In DNA, the CDR3 is TGTGCCAGCAGCTTGGATGGTAGCGGCTCCTACAATGAGCAGTTCTTC. Translating gives CASSLDGSGSYNEQFF.

The chain links TRBV19 to TRBJ1-1, with D possibly being TRBD1 (6 bases). Germline V gene lookup returns CDR1 LNHDA and CDR2 SQIVND (reference sequence). This CDR3 has 14 residues. Between the trimmed V and J ends, which lost 1 base and 4 bases, there was a span of 10 bases. For the CDR3, the DNA is TGTGCCAGTAGTATAGGGACAGAAGCCACTGAAGCTTTCTTT. This encodes CASSIGTEATEAFF. The full variable domain, its missing parts supplied by reference TRBV19 and TRBJ1-1, is DGGITQSPKYLFRKEGQNVTLSCEQNLNHDAMYWYRQDPGQGLRLIYYSQIVNDFQKGDIAEGYSVSREKKESFPLTVTSAQKNPTAFYLCASSIGTEATEAFFGQGTRLTVV.

The rearrangement links TRBV7-3 to TRBJ2-5; the D gene is possibly TRBD2 (5 bases). V shed 1 base and J shed 1 base, with 16 bases lying between them. Germline CDR1 is SGHTA and CDR2 is FQGTGA. The CDR3 has 17 amino acids. The CDR3 loop is CASSLIPSSKTQETQYF. The DNA for the CDR3 is TGTGCCAGCAGCTTAATCCCGTCTAGCAAAACCCAAGAGACCCAGTACTTC.

The chain is built from TRBV5-1 and TRBJ1-6, with D tentatively TRBD1 (5 bases). Trimming took off 4 bases at V and 10 bases at J, with 15 bases between the two ends. The germline V gene has CDR1 SGHRS and CDR2 YFSETQ. This CDR3 has 14 residues. The CDR3 DNA sequence: TGCGCCAGCAGCGGGCAGGGTTCGGAGTCACCCCTCCACTTT. This sequence encodes CASSGQGSESPLHF. Full variable domain (rest looked up from reference TRBV5-1 and TRBJ1-6): KAGVTQTPRYLIKTRGQQVTLSCSPISGHRSVSWYQQTPGQGLQFLFEYFSETQRNKGNFPGRFSGRQFSNSRSEMNVSTLELGDSALYLCASSGQGSESPLHFGNGTRLTVT.

The chain couples TRBV5-4 to TRBJ2-5; the match to TRBD1 covers 9 bases. CDR3 length: 16 amino acids. The J segment lost 5 bases and the V segment lost 4 bases, leaving 12 bases of the junction unmatched. The V gene's germline CDR1 is SGHNT and CDR2 YYREEE (reference sequence). The DNA of the CDR3 is TGTGCCAGCAGCCCGAGGACAGGGGTGAGAGGGGAGACCCAGTACTTC. It is translated as CASSPRTGVRGETQYF.

This rearrangement joins TRBV5-1 to TRBJ1-2, with TRBD1 as a possible D gene (5 bases). This CDR3 spans 15 amino acids. Trimming pared 3 bases from V and 2 bases from J, leaving 14 bases between. The germline gives CDR1 SGHRS, CDR2 YFSETQ. CDR3 sequence (DNA): TGCGCCAGCAGCTCGCAATCGGGGGTCAACTATGGCTACACCTTC. It encodes CASSSQSGVNYGYTF.

V usage is TRBV3-1 (or the pseudogene TRBV3-2) and J usage is TRBJ2-3, with D maybe TRBD1 (5 bases). V lost 6 bases to trimming and J lost 2 bases, with 9 bases between them. This CDR3 comprises 13 residues. The germline gives CDR1 LGHDT, CDR2 YNNKEL (reference sequence). The CDR3 region has the DNA TGTGCCAGCAGTGGACACCTCACAGATACGCAGTATTTT. This translates into CASSGHLTDTQYF.

This chain connects TRBV9 to TRBJ2-1, with 7 bases aligning to TRBD2. The CDR3 spans 15 residues. The V segment lost 3 bases and the J segment 0 bases; nucleotides outside the gene matches: 3. Germline CDR1 reads SGDLS; CDR2 reads YYNGEE. The CDR3 sequence is CASSASGYSYNEQFF. In nucleotides, the CDR3 is TGTGCCAGCAGCGCTAGCGGATACTCCTACAATGAGCAGTTCTTC.

The chain uses TRBV27 and TRBJ2-7, with 7 bases fitting TRBD1. The CDR3 runs to 12 residues. The germline CDR1 and CDR2 sequences are MNHEY and SMNVEV (reference sequence). The J segment lost 1 base and the V segment lost 9 bases, leaving 3 bases of the junction unmatched. The CDR3: CARSDRSYEQYF. The CDR3 DNA reads TGTGCCAGATCGGACAGGTCCTACGAGCAGTACTTC.

This clone has only one observation. The V call is TRBV7-9, the J call TRBJ2-2; weak D call: TRBD2 (7 bases). This CDR3 contains 17 residues. Trimming cost V 5 bases and J 4 bases, with 20 bases left between them. Germline CDR1 is SEHNR and CDR2 is FQNEAQ (reference sequence). The CDR3 loop reads CASSHGVGGRSTGELFF. In nucleotides, the CDR3 is TGTGCCAGCAGCCACGGCGTGGGGGGGCGATCCACCGGGGAGCTGTTTTTT.